This TCR beta chain is from a study of shared clonotypes between healthy human individuals. Study findings and constraints: Naive CD4 clonotypes overlapped across a handful of donors at roughly 4.5%.

Details on this clone: Its target is unknown.

CDR3 length: 18 amino acids. The V and J ends lost 1 base and 8 bases, in that order; junction bases with no gene match: 13. The germline V gene encodes CDR1 LGHNT and CDR2 FRNRAP. The authors loaded 150 to 250 ng DNA, about 30,000 T cell genomes, into sorted-subset replicate PCRs. Using immunoSEQ multiplex PCR, the repertoire was profiled, and TCRdb retains in-frame clones only, with some absent. The sample holds a few million clones; 90% to 96% are singletons and the top ten take more than 0.1%. Sequences were obtained from naive CD4+ T cells sorted from blood. Subset reported: CD45RA+ positively selected. This TCR was recovered from a man aged 18-30 years in good health. The chain uses TRBV12-5 and TRBJ2-3; 12 nucleotides match TRBD2. CDR3 DNA sequence: TGTGCTAGTGGTTTGGGGACCGGGACTAGCGGGTCTCGGGGTACGCAGTATTTT. Protein product: CASGLGTGTSGSRGTQYF.